This T cell receptor (beta chain) was found in a study of vaccination and CD4 T cells after COVID-19. The CDR3 is 14 amino acids. V was trimmed by 2 bases and J by 2 bases, leaving 9 bases between them. The V gene's germline CDR1 is LGHNA and CDR2 YSLEER. Sample treatment: 10-day PBMC culture with coronavirus spike peptide pools or control peptides (ViraFEST assay). Concerning this clonotype itself: The target antigen is unknown.

With the Oncomine TCR Beta short-read assay, DNA from cultured CD4+ T cells was sequenced. TCRdb processed the PCR reads anew with MiXCR; each CDR3 protein has one entry. The sample yields 8,500 to 10,000 distinct CDR3 sequences, 45% seen once. Sample: CD4+ T cells from blood, cultured in vitro. This chain connects TRBV4-3 to TRBJ1-1; no clear D gene. This receptor was identified in a human donor who had recovered from COVID-19. The CDR3 region is CASSQTRRNTEAFF. The CDR3 DNA reads as TGCGCCAGCAGCCAAACCCGACGAAACACTGAAGCTTTCTTT.